The 14 T cell receptor beta chains below all came from one sample that was sequenced in a study of blood T cell repertoires in COVID-19. Libraries were prepared by immunoSEQ multiplex PCR; TCRdb keeps only in-frame clonotypes and omits some of them. This table has a few hundred thousand clones, roughly 90% appearing once. Material for sequencing was PBMCs or T cells enriched from blood (not recorded which). These receptors were taken from a woman younger than 30 with acute COVID-19.

V usage is TRBV19 and J usage is TRBJ1-5; TRBD1 aligns across 9 bases. V lost 1 base and J lost 4; bases outside the gene matches: 8. CDR3 length: 17 residues. CDR1 LNHDA and CDR2 SQIVND come from the germline V gene (reference sequence). CDR3 coding DNA: TGTGCCAGTAGTATAGGGTACGACAGGGGGGGTAATCAGCCCCAGCATTTT. Translating gives CASSIGYDRGGNQPQHF.

This rearrangement joins TRBV11-2 to TRBJ1-5; 8 bases are shared with TRBD1. The CDR3 runs 17 residues. The trim removed 1 base at V and 1 base at J, leaving 6 bases unmatched. CDR1 SGHAT and CDR2 FQNNGV come from the germline V gene. In DNA, the CDR3 is TGTGCCAGCAGCTTAGCGCAGGGGGCTAGGAGCAATCAGCCCCAGCATTTT. This translates into CASSLAQGARSNQPQHF.

As to this clone: The junction departs from germline at one end; a sequencing error may be responsible. This chain uses TRBV7-7 with TRBJ2-1; 13 bases agree with TRBD2. Per germline, CDR1 SSHAT and CDR2 FNYEAQ (reference sequence). This CDR3 comprises 16 residues. For the CDR3, the DNA is TGTGCTAGCAGCCCCGGACTAGCGGGAGCAGCCAATGAGCAGTTCTTC. This gives the protein CASSPGLAGAANEQFF. The full variable domain, rest sourced from reference TRBV7-7 and TRBJ2-1, is GAGVSQSPRYKVTKRGQDVTLRCDPISSHATLYWYQQALGQGPEFLTYFNYEAQPDKSGLPSDRFSAERPEGSISTLTIQRTEQRDSAMYRCASSPGLAGAANEQFFGPGTRLTVL.

J is TRBJ1-1 and V is TRBV14, with D maybe TRBD1 (5 bases). Between the trimmed V and J ends, which lost 1 base and 4 bases, there was a span of 10 bases. The CDR3 is 14 amino acids. Germline-derived CDR1 and CDR2 are SGHDN and FVKESK. CDR3 DNA: TGTGCCAGCAGCCAAGGGGGCCCGGCCACTGAAGCTTTCTTT. Amino acid sequence: CASSQGGPATEAFF.

This clone was seen just once. The chain recombines TRBV28 with TRBJ1-5, with D maybe TRBD1 (5 bases). Trimming shortened V by 4 bases and J by 0 bases, and 22 bases separated the two germline ends. Germline loops: CDR1 MDHEN, CDR2 SYDVKM. The CDR3 is 19 residues long. The CDR3 region is CASSSPGLGGGYSNQPQHF. As DNA, the CDR3 is TGTGCCAGCAGTTCGCCGGGACTCGGGGGGGGATATAGCAATCAGCCCCAGCATTTT. Drawing the rest from reference TRBV28 and TRBJ1-5, the complete variable domain is DVKVTQSSRYLVKRTGEKVFLECVQDMDHENMFWYRQDPGLGLRLIYFSYDVKMKEKGDIPEGYSVSREKKERFSLILESASTNQTSMYLCASSSPGLGGGYSNQPQHFGDGTRLSIL.

The chain carries TRBV24-1 and TRBJ2-2, with a tentative D call TRBD1 (6 bases). The CDR3 extends over 17 amino acids. V was pared by 1 base and J by 0 bases, with 11 bases between. CDR1 is KGHDR and CDR2 is SFDVKD in the germline V gene. CDR3 sequence reads: CATSDFGDNANTGELFF. CDR3 DNA sequence: TGTGCCACCAGTGATTTCGGGGACAACGCGAACACCGGGGAGCTGTTTTTT.

The chain recombines TRBV3-1 (or the pseudogene TRBV3-2) with TRBJ1-4; D gene ambiguous. Germline values: CDR1 LGHDT, CDR2 YNNKEL (reference sequence). The CDR3 sequence is 13 residues long. V shed 1 base and J shed 9 bases, with 9 bases lying between them. CDR3 DNA: TGTGCCAGCAGCCAAGGGTGGGCCCAAAAACTGTTTTTT. This translates into CASSQGWAQKLFF.

This rearrangement joins TRBV2 to TRBJ1-4; TRBD1 is a possible D gene (6 bases). The germline V and J ends were trimmed by 4 bases and 3 bases, with 6 bases remaining between them. This CDR3 is 13 amino acids long. Germline V gene lookup returns CDR1 SNHLY and CDR2 FYNNEI. The CDR3 spells CASSGQANEKLFF. The CDR3 DNA follows: TGTGCCAGCAGTGGACAGGCTAATGAAAAACTGTTTTTT.

This clone has only one observation. The chain is built from TRBV3-1 (or the pseudogene TRBV3-2) and TRBJ2-4; 9 bases are shared with TRBD1. The CDR3 totals 18 residues. Trimming took 4 bases from V and 4 from J; bases not matched to a gene: 14. Germline V gives CDR1 LGHDT, CDR2 YNNKEL (reference sequence). CDR3 in amino acids: CASSLRDRDQGDKNIQYF. CDR3 nucleotide sequence: TGTGCCAGCAGCCTACGGGACAGGGACCAAGGTGATAAAAACATTCAGTACTTC.

V is TRBV28 and J is TRBJ1-6; the D gene is possibly TRBD1 (6 bases). The CDR3 has 16 amino acids. Trimming left V 4 bases short and J 3 bases short, with 13 bases between. Per germline, CDR1 MDHEN and CDR2 SYDVKM. Here the CDR3 reads CASSSQQDSYNSPLHF. For the CDR3, the DNA is TGTGCCAGCAGTTCCCAGCAGGACAGCTATAATTCACCCCTCCACTTT.

In regard to this clone: The junction and the germline gene differ at one end; a read error may be behind it. The rearrangement uses TRBV7-7 and TRBJ2-2; 9 nucleotides align to TRBD2. This CDR3 is 16 amino acids long. In germline, CDR1 is SSHAT, CDR2 FNYEAQ (reference sequence). The CDR3: CASSLIAGDNTGELFF. CDR3 coding DNA: TGTGCTAGCAGCTTAATAGCGGGAGACAACACCGGGGAGCTGTTTTTT.

The chain has TRBV24-1 and TRBJ1-1; 12 bases are a match to TRBD1. CDR1 is KGHDR and CDR2 is SFDVKD in the germline V gene. This CDR3 has 15 amino acids. V was clipped by 7 bases and J by 5 bases; unmatched bases: 7. The CDR3: CATRGQGAIGTEAFF. The CDR3 bases are TGTGCCACCAGGGGACAGGGGGCGATTGGAACTGAAGCTTTCTTT.

The V gene is TRBV28, the J gene TRBJ1-2; TRBD1 matches 7 bases. Germline CDR1 is MDHEN and CDR2 is SYDVKM. CDR3 length: 13 amino acids. Trimming cost V 2 bases and J 7 bases; bases outside gene matches: 4. The DNA for the CDR3 is TGTGCCAGCAGTTTACAAGACAGGGTTGGCTACACCTTC. Translating gives CASSLQDRVGYTF.

The chain employs TRBV19 and TRBJ2-7; D might be TRBD1 (6 bases). V lost 10 bases, J lost 3 bases, and 16 bases lay in between. Per germline, CDR1 LNHDA and CDR2 SQIVND (reference sequence). The CDR3 is 13 residues long. For the CDR3, the DNA is TGTGCCACCTCCAGGGGCTACCTCTACGAGCAGTACTTC. Its translation is CATSRGYLYEQYF.